A single sample gave rise to the 19 T cell receptor beta chains below, sequenced in a study of T-cell reconstitution after alpha-beta-depleted transplantation in children. A TCRbeta library incorporating unique molecular identifiers was prepared. TCRdb reprocessed the PCR reads with MiXCR, giving one entry per CDR3 protein. The sample consists of a few hundred thousand distinct CDR3 sequences, 20% of them appearing once. The sample in question was PBMCs from the stem cell graft donor, obtained from the stem cell graft. These receptor sequences come from a human donor who donated a stem cell graft to a child with acute myeloid leukemia.

This clonotype was detected only a few times. The genes are TRBV29-1 and TRBJ2-1; no definite D call. The CDR3 is 10 amino acids. The ends were cut back, 4 bases at V and 8 bases at J, with 6 bases in the middle. The germline CDR1 and CDR2 sequences are SQVTM and ANQGSEA. The chain's CDR3 is CSVAEDEQFF. CDR3 DNA sequence: TGCAGCGTTGCTGAGGATGAGCAGTTCTTC.

This chain joins TRBV5-1 and TRBJ2-2, with TRBD1 matching 8 bases. After removal of 4 bases from V and 7 bases from J, the junction contained 9 bases not matched to a gene. The CDR3 is 15 residues long. Germline loops: CDR1 SGHRS, CDR2 YFSETQ. The CDR3, as DNA: TGCGCCAGCAGCCTAGGACAGGGTGATCACGGGGAGCTGTTTTTT. Encoded protein: CASSLGQGDHGELFF.

The chain employs TRBV7-2 and TRBJ2-1, with 7 bases aligning to TRBD2. This CDR3 region has 15 residues. The germline V gene has CDR1 SGHTA and CDR2 FQGNSA. Germline trimming cut 2 bases from V and 4 bases from J; bases unmatched to any gene: 5. The CDR3 loop reads CASSLLSSGYNEQFF. For the CDR3, the DNA is TGTGCCAGCAGCTTATTGTCTAGCGGATACAATGAGCAGTTCTTC. The full variable domain, its missing parts supplied by reference TRBV7-2 and TRBJ2-1, is GAGVSQSPSNKVTEKGKDVELRCDPISGHTALYWYRQSLGQGLEFLIYFQGNSAPDKSGLPSDRFSAERTGGSVSTLTIQRTQQEDSAVYLCASSLLSSGYNEQFFGPGTRLTVL.

This clonotype was detected ten times or more. This chain joins TRBV20-1 and TRBJ2-5; no definite D call. V was clipped by 0 bases and J by 1 base, with 9 bases between them. CDR3 size: 14 residues. From germline, CDR1 is DFQATT and CDR2 SNEGSKA (reference sequence). In nucleotides, the CDR3 is TGCAGTGCTAGAGAGTGGGGTGCCCAAGAGACCCAGTACTTC. Protein: CSAREWGAQETQYF.

Many counts were recorded for this clonotype. The chain employs TRBV7-3 and TRBJ2-1, with D perhaps TRBD2 (6 bases). This CDR3 has 15 amino acids. V lost 0 bases to trimming and J lost 5 bases, with 11 bases between them. The germline CDR1 and CDR2 sequences are SGHTA and FQGTGA. CDR3 loop: CASSLTASANNEQFF. DNA of the CDR3: TGTGCCAGCAGCTTAACGGCTAGCGCGAACAATGAGCAGTTCTTC. Variable domain in full (rest from reference TRBV7-3 and TRBJ2-1): GAGVSQTPSNKVTEKGKYVELRCDPISGHTALYWYRQSLGQGPEFLIYFQGTGAADDSGLPNDRFFAVRPEGSVSTLKIQRTERGDSAVYLCASSLTASANNEQFFGPGTRLTVL.

J is TRBJ1-1 and V is TRBV5-1, with D possibly TRBD1 on 5 matching bases. CDR3 length: 13 residues. The V gene's germline CDR1 is SGHRS and CDR2 YFSETQ. V was shortened by 3 bases and J by 3 bases, with 9 bases between the two germline ends. The CDR3 DNA is TGCGCCAGCAGCTCCGGACAAGACACTGAAGCTTTCTTT. Translating gives CASSSGQDTEAFF.

Many counts were recorded for this clonotype. The CDR3 region is CSARDLRGPPIEQYF. The DNA for the CDR3 is TGCAGTGCTAGAGATCTGCGGGGGCCTCCGATCGAGCAGTACTTC. The rearrangement joins TRBV20-1 to TRBJ2-7; tentatively, D is TRBD2 (7 bases). V was shortened by 0 bases and J by 6 bases, with 18 bases between the two germline ends. The CDR3 is 15 amino acids. The germline V gene encodes CDR1 DFQATT and CDR2 SNEGSKA (reference sequence).

This clonotype appeared a few times. The chain couples TRBV6-5 to TRBJ2-5; 7 nucleotides line up with TRBD2. From germline, CDR1 is MNHEY and CDR2 SVGAGI. The V and J ends lost 4 bases and 5 bases, in that order; junction bases with no gene match: 10. This CDR3 spans 15 amino acids. The CDR3 DNA sequence: TGTGCCAGCAGTTCAGTCGGGGGGAGGCCCGAGACCCAGTACTTC. Its translation is CASSSVGGRPETQYF.

The chain carries TRBV27 and TRBJ1-1; the D gene is possibly TRBD1 (6 bases). V dropped 3 bases and J dropped 5 bases, with 13 bases sitting between them. Germline CDR1 and CDR2: MNHEY and SMNVEV (reference sequence). This CDR3 has 14 amino acids. The CDR3 here is CASSFSAGVTEAFF. The CDR3 DNA follows: TGTGCCAGCAGTTTCTCGGCAGGGGTGACTGAAGCTTTCTTT.

There are a few counts of this clonotype. The rearrangement links TRBV5-1 to TRBJ2-3; no definite D call. The CDR3 runs 11 residues. Trimming pared 3 bases from V and 6 bases from J, leaving 5 bases between. Germline V gene data show CDR1 as SGHRS and CDR2 as YFSETQ. The CDR3 is CASSSEDTQYF. Here the CDR3 DNA reads TGCGCCAGCAGCTCGGAGGATACGCAGTATTTT. The full variable domain, with the rest looked up from reference TRBV5-1 and TRBJ2-3, is KAGVTQTPRYLIKTRGQQVTLSCSPISGHRSVSWYQQTPGQGLQFLFEYFSETQRNKGNFPGRFSGRQFSNSRSEMNVSTLELGDSALYLCASSSEDTQYFGPGTRLTVL.

The J gene is TRBJ2-1, the V gene TRBV28, with 14 bases fitting TRBD2. The CDR3 sequence is 15 residues long. Germline assignment: CDR1 MDHEN and CDR2 SYDVKM. J was trimmed by 8 bases and V by 6 bases; bases with no gene match: 6. CDR3 sequence: CASSPMGLAGDEQFF. The CDR3 coding sequence is TGTGCCAGCAGCCCGATGGGACTAGCGGGAGATGAGCAGTTCTTC. The variable domain in full, completed from reference TRBV28 and TRBJ2-1, reads DVKVTQSSRYLVKRTGEKVFLECVQDMDHENMFWYRQDPGLGLRLIYFSYDVKMKEKGDIPEGYSVSREKKERFSLILESASTNQTSMYLCASSPMGLAGDEQFFGPGTRLTVL.

This chain links TRBV6-5 with TRBJ2-7; no reliable D call. The length of the CDR3 is 11 residues. The V and J ends lost 8 bases and 3 bases respectively, with 8 bases between them. Per the germline V gene, CDR1 is MNHEY and CDR2 is SVGAGI. CDR3 nucleotides: TGTGCCAGCGAAGCTGGCTACGAGCAGTACTTC. It specifies CASEAGYEQYF.

This clonotype was picked up a small number of times. The chain has TRBV12-3 or TRBV12-4 and TRBJ2-4; D call uncertain. The CDR3 sequence is 11 residues long. The V end was cut by 6 bases, the J end by 8 bases, with 8 bases between. Here the CDR3 DNA reads TGTGCCAGCAGCCCGGTGGACATTCAGTACTTC. This translates into CASSPVDIQYF.

V usage is TRBV4-3 and J usage is TRBJ2-5; TRBD1 aligns across 10 bases. V lost 4 bases and J lost 3; bases outside the gene matches: 5. CDR3 length: 15 residues. Looked up from germline, CDR1 is LGHNA and CDR2 is YSLEER. CDR3 bases: TGCGCCAGCAGCCGCGGACAGGGGGAGGAAGAGACCCAGTACTTC. It specifies CASSRGQGEEETQYF.

This clonotype was picked up a small number of times. J is TRBJ2-7 and V is TRBV24-1; D ambiguous. Germline CDR1 is KGHDR and CDR2 is SFDVKD. The CDR3 covers 15 residues. Trimming pared 7 bases from V and 2 bases from J, leaving 17 bases between. CDR3 protein: CATSTPPGDPYEQYF. As DNA, the CDR3 is TGTGCCACCAGCACCCCCCCCGGAGATCCCTACGAGCAGTACTTC.

The chain has TRBV7-2 and TRBJ2-2, with D unresolved. Trimming removed 1 base from V and 1 base from J, with 10 bases in between. The CDR3 has 16 amino acids. Germline CDR1 reads SGHTA; CDR2 reads FQGNSA. The CDR3 sequence: CASSLVPVKNTGELFF. In DNA, the CDR3 is TGTGCCAGCAGCTTAGTACCAGTCAAGAACACCGGGGAGCTGTTTTTT.

This clonotype came up many times. V usage is TRBV6-5 and J usage is TRBJ2-7, with 13 bases that match TRBD2. CDR3 length: 17 amino acids. The V gene's germline CDR1 is MNHEY and CDR2 SVGAGI. The J segment lost 2 bases and the V segment lost 2 bases, leaving 6 bases of the junction unmatched. CDR3 bases: TGTGCCAGCAGTTACACGGGACTAGCGGGACTAACCTACGAGCAGTACTTC. Amino acids: CASSYTGLAGLTYEQYF.

The V gene is TRBV12-3 or TRBV12-4, the J gene TRBJ1-2; a weak D match, TRBD1 (5 bases). V lost 3 bases, J lost 4 bases, and 12 bases lay in between. This CDR3 spans 14 amino acids. In nucleotides, the CDR3 is TGTGCCAGCAGTTTTTCCGGGACTGGCTATGGCTACACCTTC. Translation gives CASSFSGTGYGYTF.

V usage is TRBV3-1 and J usage is TRBJ2-1; unclear D gene. The V end lost 3 bases, the J end lost 0 bases, and 15 bases lay between the germline ends. CDR1 is LGHDT and CDR2 is YNNKEL in the germline V gene (reference sequence). The CDR3 has 17 amino acids. This chain's CDR3 is CASSHDLPDPSYNEQFF. The CDR3 DNA is TGTGCCAGCAGCCACGATCTACCGGACCCCTCCTACAATGAGCAGTTCTTC.